What follows are 7 T cell receptor beta chains derived from one specimen sequenced in a study of T cell responses to AZD1222 COVID-19 vaccine. Clones were read by immunoSEQ multiplex PCR, and TCRdb kept only the in-frame ones, dropping some. Among approximately 76,000 clones listed, 88% were seen once. This material consisted of peripheral blood, taken on day 0 of AZD1222 vaccination. These receptors originate from an adult in good health.

V usage is TRBV9 and J usage is TRBJ2-1; D is possibly TRBD2 (5 bases). Per germline, CDR1 SGDLS and CDR2 YYNGEE. V was shortened by 0 bases and J by 0 bases, with 10 bases between the two germline ends. The CDR3 has 16 amino acids. This CDR3 reads CASSVDLSGSYNEQFF. The CDR3 DNA follows: TGTGCCAGCAGCGTAGACCTAAGCGGCTCCTACAATGAGCAGTTCTTC.

The chain recombines TRBV24-1 with TRBJ2-3; tentatively, D is TRBD1 or TRBD2 (5 bases each). This CDR3 contains 17 residues. V was trimmed by 9 bases and J by 4 bases, leaving 25 bases between them. Germline V CDR1 and CDR2: KGHDR, SFDVKD. The DNA of the CDR3 is TGTGCCACCGGAGCCCTTGGGGGAATCGGTAAGGCAGATACGCAGTATTTT. This encodes CATGALGGIGKADTQYF.

This clone has just one count. The chain uses TRBV6-5 and TRBJ2-3, with 7 bases lining up with TRBD2. Trimming cost V 8 bases and J 7 bases; bases outside gene matches: 15. This CDR3 has 15 residues. CDR1 and CDR2 (germline): MNHEY, SVGAGI. CDR3 region: CASRSLSGAGNTQYF. The CDR3 DNA reads TGTGCCAGCCGTAGTCTCAGCGGGGCTGGGAATACGCAGTATTTT.

On this clone: Other DNA sequences from this sample encode an identical CDR3 as well. The chain couples TRBV19 to TRBJ2-7; D is possibly TRBD1 or TRBD2 (6 bases each). The germline gives CDR1 LNHDA, CDR2 SQIVND (reference sequence). Trimming stripped 2 bases from V and 6 bases from J, with 8 bases between. This CDR3 spans 12 amino acids. In DNA form, the CDR3 reads TGTGCCAGTAGTATAAGGGGGGCCGAGCAGTACTTC. Translated, it gives CASSIRGAEQYF.

For the CDR3, the DNA is TGTGCCAGCAGCTTAGAACAGAACACTGAAGCTTTCTTT. Protein: CASSLEQNTEAFF. This chain joins TRBV7-6 and TRBJ1-1; no definite D call. Trimming left V 1 base short and J 1 base short, with 4 bases between. This CDR3 region has 13 residues. Looked up from germline, CDR1 is SGHVS and CDR2 is FNYEAQ.

The V and J genes are TRBV27 and TRBJ2-5; D ambiguous. V dropped 5 bases and J dropped 7 bases, with 11 bases sitting between them. Germline V lookup: CDR1 MNHEY, CDR2 SMNVEV (reference sequence). This CDR3 comprises 12 residues. CDR3 nucleotides: TGTGCCAGCAGTAGCCCCTATGGGACCCAGTACTTC. It specifies CASSSPYGTQYF.

V is TRBV6-6 and J is TRBJ1-3; 7 positions agree with TRBD1. The CDR3 contains 17 residues. CDR1 and CDR2 (germline): MNHNY, SVGAGI (reference sequence). V shed 5 bases and J 0 bases; nucleotides not matched to a gene: 10. The CDR3 sequence: CASSPNRGTSSGNTIYF. DNA for the CDR3: TGTGCCAGCAGTCCGAACAGGGGAACGAGCTCTGGAAACACCATATATTTT.